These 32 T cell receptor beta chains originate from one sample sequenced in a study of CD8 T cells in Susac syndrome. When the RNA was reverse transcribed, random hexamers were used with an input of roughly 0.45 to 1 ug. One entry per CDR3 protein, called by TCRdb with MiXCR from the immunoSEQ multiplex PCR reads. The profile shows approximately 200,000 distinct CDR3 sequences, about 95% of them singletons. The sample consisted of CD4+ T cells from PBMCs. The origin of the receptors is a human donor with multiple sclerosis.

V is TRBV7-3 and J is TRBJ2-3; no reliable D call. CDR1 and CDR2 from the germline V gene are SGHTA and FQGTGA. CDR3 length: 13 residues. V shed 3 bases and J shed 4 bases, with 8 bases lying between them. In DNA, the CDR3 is TGTGCCAGCAGCTTGGACCCCCCAGATACGCAGTATTTT. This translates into CASSLDPPDTQYF.

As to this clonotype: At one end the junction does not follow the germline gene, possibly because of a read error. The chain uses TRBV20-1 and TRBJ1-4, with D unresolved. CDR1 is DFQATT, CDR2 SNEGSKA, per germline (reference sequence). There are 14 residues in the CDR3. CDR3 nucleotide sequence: TGCAGTGCTAGGCGGAACCTTCCAGATGAAGAACTGTTTTTT. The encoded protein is CSARRNLPDEELFF.

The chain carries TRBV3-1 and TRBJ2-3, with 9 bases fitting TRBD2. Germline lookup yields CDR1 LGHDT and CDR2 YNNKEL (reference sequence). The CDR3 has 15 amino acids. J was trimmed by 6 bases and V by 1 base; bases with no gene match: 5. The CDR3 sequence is CASSQVFLAGDTQYF. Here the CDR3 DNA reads TGTGCCAGCAGCCAAGTTTTTCTAGCGGGGGATACGCAGTATTTT.

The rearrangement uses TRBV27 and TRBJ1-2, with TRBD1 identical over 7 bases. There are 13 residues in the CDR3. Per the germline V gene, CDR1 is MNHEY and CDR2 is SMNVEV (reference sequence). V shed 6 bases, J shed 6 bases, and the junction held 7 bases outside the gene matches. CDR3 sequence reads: CASRLTGENGYTF. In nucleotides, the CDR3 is TGTGCCAGCAGGTTAACAGGGGAAAATGGCTACACCTTC.

The CDR3 DNA follows: TGTGCCAGCAGCCCGACAGGGGGACGTGGCTACACCTTC. Its translation: CASSPTGGRGYTF. The J gene is TRBJ1-2, the V gene TRBV7-9; TRBD1 aligns across 9 bases. Germline CDR1 SEHNR, CDR2 FQNEAQ (reference sequence). There are 13 residues in the CDR3. V lost 5 bases to trimming and J lost 7 bases; unmatched junction nucleotides: 5.

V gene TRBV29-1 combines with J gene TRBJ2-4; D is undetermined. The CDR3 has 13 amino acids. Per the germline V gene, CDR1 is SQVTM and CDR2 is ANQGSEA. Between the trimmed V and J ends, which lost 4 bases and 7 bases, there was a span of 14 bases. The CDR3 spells CSVGVTSENIQYF. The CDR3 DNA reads TGCAGCGTTGGTGTCACCTCCGAGAACATTCAGTACTTC. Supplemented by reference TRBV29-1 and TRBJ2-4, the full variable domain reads SAVISQKPSRDICQRGTSLTIQCQVDSQVTMMFWYRQQPGQSLTLIATANQGSEATYESGFVIDKFPISRPNLTFSTLTVSNMSPEDSSIYLCSVGVTSENIQYFGAGTRLSVL.

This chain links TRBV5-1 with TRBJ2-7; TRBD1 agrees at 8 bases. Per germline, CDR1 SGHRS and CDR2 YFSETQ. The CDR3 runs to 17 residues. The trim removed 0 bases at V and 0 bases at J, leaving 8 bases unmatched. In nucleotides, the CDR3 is TGCGCCAGCAGCTTGGCGCCGACAGGGGATGGCTCCTACGAGCAGTACTTC. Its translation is CASSLAPTGDGSYEQYF.

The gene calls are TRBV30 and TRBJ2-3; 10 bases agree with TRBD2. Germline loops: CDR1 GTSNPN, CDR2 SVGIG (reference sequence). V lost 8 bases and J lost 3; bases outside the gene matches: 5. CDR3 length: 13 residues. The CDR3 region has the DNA TGTGCCCGGGGACTAGCGTTGACAGATACGCAGTATTTT. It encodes CARGLALTDTQYF.

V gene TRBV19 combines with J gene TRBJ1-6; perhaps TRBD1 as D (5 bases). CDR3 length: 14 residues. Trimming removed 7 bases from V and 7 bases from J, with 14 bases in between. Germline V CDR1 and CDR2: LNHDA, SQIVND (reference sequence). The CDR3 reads CASMAGPINSPLHF. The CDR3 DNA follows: TGTGCCAGTATGGCGGGACCGATCAATTCACCCCTCCACTTT.

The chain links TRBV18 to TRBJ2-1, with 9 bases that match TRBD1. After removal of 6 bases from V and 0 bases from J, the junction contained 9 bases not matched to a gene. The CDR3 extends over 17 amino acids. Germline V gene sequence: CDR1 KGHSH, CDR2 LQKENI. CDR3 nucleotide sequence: TGTGCCAGCTCTTTCGGGACAGGGACGGGCTCCTACAATGAGCAGTTCTTC. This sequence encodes CASSFGTGTGSYNEQFF.

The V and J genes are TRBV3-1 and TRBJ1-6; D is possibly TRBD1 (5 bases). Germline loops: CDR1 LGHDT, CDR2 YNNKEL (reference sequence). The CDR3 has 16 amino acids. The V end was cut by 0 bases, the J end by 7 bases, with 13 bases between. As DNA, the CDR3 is TGTGCCAGCAGCCAAGACGCGGCCAGGGTGAATTCACCCCTCCACTTT. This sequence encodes CASSQDAARVNSPLHF.

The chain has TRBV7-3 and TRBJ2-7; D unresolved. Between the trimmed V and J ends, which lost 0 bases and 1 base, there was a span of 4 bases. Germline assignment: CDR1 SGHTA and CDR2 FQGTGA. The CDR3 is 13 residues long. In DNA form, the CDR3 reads TGTGCCAGCAGCTTAACTCAATCCTACGAGCAGTACGTC. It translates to CASSLTQSYEQYV.

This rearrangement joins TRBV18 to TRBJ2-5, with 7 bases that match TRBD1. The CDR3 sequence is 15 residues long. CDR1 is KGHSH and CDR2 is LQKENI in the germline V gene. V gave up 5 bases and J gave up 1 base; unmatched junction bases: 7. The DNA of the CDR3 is TGTGCCAGCTCATCGACAGGGTTGGGCCAAGAGACCCAGTACTTC. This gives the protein CASSSTGLGQETQYF.

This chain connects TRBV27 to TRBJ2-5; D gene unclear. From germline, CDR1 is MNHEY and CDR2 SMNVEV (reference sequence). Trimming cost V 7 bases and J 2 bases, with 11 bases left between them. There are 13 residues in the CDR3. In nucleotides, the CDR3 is TGTGCCAGCAAGGGCTATTCTCAAGAGACCCAGTACTTC. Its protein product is CASKGYSQETQYF.

CDR3 coding DNA: TGCAGTGCTAGGGATCGGGGATTCACAGATACGCAGTATTTT. This encodes CSARDRGFTDTQYF. This sequence joins TRBV20-1 and TRBJ2-3; weak D call: TRBD2 (5 bases). Trimming took 3 bases from V and 2 from J, leaving 12 bases between them. The CDR3 is made up of 14 amino acids. The V gene's germline CDR1 is DFQATT and CDR2 SNEGSKA (reference sequence).

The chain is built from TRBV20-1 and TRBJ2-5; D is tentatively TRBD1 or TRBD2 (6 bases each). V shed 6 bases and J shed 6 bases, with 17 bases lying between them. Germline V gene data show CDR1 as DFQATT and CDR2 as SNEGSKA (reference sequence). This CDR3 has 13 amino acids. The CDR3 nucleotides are TGCAGTGCCCTGTTGGGGGGCGGGCAGACCCAGTACTTC. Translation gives CSALLGGGQTQYF.

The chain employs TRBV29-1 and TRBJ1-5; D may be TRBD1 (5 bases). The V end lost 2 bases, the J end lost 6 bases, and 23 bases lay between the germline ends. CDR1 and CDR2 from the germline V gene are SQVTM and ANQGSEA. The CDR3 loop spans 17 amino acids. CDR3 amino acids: CSVEYLPGRVLGQPQHF. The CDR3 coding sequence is TGCAGCGTTGAATATCTTCCGGGCAGGGTATTAGGTCAGCCCCAGCATTTT.

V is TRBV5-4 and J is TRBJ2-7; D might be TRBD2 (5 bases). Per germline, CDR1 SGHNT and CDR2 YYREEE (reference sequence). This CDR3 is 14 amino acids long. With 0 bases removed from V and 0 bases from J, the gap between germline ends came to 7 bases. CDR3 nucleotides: TGTGCCAGCAGCTTGGAAGGGAGCTCCTACGAGCAGTACTTC. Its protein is CASSLEGSSYEQYF.

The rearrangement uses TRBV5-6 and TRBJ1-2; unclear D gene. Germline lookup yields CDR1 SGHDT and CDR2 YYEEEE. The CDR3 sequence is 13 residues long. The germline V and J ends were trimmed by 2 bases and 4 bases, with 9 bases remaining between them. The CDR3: CASSFGPSYGYTF. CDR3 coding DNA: TGTGCCAGCAGCTTCGGGCCTTCCTATGGCTACACCTTC.

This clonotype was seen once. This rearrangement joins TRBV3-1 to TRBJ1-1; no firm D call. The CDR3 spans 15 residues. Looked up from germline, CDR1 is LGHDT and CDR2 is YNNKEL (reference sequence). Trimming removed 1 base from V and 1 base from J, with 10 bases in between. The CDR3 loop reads CASSQGSGPNTEAFF. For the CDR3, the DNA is TGTGCCAGCAGCCAAGGCTCAGGACCGAACACTGAAGCTTTCTTT.

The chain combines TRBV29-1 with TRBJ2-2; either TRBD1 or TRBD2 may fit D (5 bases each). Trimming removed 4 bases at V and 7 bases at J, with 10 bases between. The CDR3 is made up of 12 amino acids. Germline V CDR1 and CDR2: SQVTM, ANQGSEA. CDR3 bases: TGCAGCGTTGGCAGGGACGTCGGGGAGCTGTTTTTT. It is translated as CSVGRDVGELFF.

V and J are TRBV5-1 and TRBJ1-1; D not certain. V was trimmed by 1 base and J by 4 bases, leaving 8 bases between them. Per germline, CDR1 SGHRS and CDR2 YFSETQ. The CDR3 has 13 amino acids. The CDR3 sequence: CASSLKSGTEAFF. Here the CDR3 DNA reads TGCGCCAGCAGCTTGAAGTCTGGCACTGAAGCTTTCTTT.

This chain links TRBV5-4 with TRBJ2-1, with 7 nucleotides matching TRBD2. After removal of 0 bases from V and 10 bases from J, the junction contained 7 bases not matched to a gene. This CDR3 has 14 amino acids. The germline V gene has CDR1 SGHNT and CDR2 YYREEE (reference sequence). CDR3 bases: TGTGCCAGCAGCTTGGGCCAGCGGGGCATCGAGCAGTTCTTC. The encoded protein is CASSLGQRGIEQFF.

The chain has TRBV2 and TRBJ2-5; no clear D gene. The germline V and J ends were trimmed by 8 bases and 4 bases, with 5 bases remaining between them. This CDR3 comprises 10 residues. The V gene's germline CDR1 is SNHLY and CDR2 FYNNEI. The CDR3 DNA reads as TGTGCCAGCTCCATAGAGACCCAGTACTTC. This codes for CASSIETQYF. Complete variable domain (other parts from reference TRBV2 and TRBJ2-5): EPEVTQTPSHQVTQMGQEVILRCVPISNHLYFYWYRQILGQKVEFLVSFYNNEISEKSEIFDDQFSVERPDGSNFTLKIRSTKLEDSAMYFCASSIETQYFGPGTRLLVL.

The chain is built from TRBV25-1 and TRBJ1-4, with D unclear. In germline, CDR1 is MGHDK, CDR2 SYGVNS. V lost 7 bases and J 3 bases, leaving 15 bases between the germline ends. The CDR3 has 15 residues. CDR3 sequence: CASTDFNDPNEKLFF. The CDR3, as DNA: TGTGCCAGCACTGACTTCAATGATCCTAATGAAAAACTGTTTTTT.

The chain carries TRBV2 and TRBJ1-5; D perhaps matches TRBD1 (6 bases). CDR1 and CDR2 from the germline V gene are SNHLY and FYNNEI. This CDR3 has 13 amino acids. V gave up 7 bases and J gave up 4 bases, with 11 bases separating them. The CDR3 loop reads CASTGQINQPQHF. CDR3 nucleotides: TGTGCCAGCACCGGACAGATTAATCAGCCCCAGCATTTT.

This chain's CDR3 is CSAQTGFMNTEAFF. CDR3 in DNA: TGCAGTGCTCAGACAGGGTTCATGAACACTGAAGCTTTCTTT. The rearrangement joins TRBV20-1 to TRBJ1-1, with 7 bases lining up with TRBD1. The J segment lost 0 bases and the V segment lost 5 bases, leaving 6 bases of the junction unmatched. Germline V lookup: CDR1 DFQATT, CDR2 SNEGSKA (reference sequence). This CDR3 region has 14 residues.

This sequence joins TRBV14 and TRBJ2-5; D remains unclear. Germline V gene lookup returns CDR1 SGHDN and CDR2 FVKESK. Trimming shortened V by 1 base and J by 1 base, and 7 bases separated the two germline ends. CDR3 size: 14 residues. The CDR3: CASSQAHRQETQYF. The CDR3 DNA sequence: TGTGCCAGCAGCCAAGCGCACCGCCAAGAGACCCAGTACTTC.

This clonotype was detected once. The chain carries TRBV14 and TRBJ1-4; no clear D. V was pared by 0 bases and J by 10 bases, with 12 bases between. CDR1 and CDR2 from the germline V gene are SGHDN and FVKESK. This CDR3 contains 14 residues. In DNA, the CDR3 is TGTGCCAGCAGCCAAGAACCAAGGGCGGGAAAACTGTTTTTT. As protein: CASSQEPRAGKLFF.

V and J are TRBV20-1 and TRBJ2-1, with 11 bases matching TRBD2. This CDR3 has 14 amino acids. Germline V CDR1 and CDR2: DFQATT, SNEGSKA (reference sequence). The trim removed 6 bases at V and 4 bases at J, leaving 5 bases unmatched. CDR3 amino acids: CSAQLAGAYNEQFF. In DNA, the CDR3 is TGCAGTGCCCAACTAGCGGGGGCTTACAATGAGCAGTTCTTC.

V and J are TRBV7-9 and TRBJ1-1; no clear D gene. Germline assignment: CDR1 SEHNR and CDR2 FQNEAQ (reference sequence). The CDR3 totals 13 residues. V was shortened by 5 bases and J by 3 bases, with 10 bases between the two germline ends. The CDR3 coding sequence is TGTGCCAGCAGCCTTTGGCTGGACACTGAAGCTTTCTTT. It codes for CASSLWLDTEAFF.

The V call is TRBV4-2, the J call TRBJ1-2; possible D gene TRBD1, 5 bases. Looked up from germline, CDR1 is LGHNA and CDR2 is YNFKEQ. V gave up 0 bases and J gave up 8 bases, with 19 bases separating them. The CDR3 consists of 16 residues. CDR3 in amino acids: CASSQDPPGKGLGYTF. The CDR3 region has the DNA TGTGCCAGCAGCCAAGATCCACCAGGGAAGGGCCTCGGCTACACCTTC.